This T cell receptor (beta chain) is from a study of blood T cell repertoires in COVID-19. Study at large: Some COVID-19 samples were acute and others convalescent; all came from the United States, Italy and Spain. PBMCs, B-cell-depleted T cells, or T cells were the source of the cDNA or gDNA that made up the material.

The authors' processing: Scientists estimated how many nucleated cells there were by amplifying reference gene primers. The table came from immunoSEQ multiplex PCR; TCRdb's copy has only in-frame clones and leaves some out. The V and J calls and clone size were taken over from that table, and D and trimming were inferred from the DNA. The sample comprises 200,000 to 250,000 clones, just under 90% of which are singletons, and roughly 2.5% rests with the top ten. From germline, CDR1 is KGHSH and CDR2 LQKENI. Trimming took 1 base from V and 7 from J, leaving 10 bases between them. This CDR3 comprises 14 residues.

This TCR derives from a man aged 30 to 45 with COVID-19, enrolled during active disease. The J gene is TRBJ2-2, the V gene TRBV18; D is perhaps TRBD1 (6 bases). Sequences were obtained from peripheral blood. The CDR3 sequence: CASSPRQADGELFF. CDR3 nucleotide sequence: TGTGCCAGCTCACCACGACAGGCTGACGGGGAGCTGTTTTTT. Filled out from reference TRBV18 and TRBJ2-2, the complete variable domain reads NAGVMQNPRHLVRRRGQEARLRCSPMKGHSHVYWYRQLPEEGLKFMVYLQKENIIDESGMPKERFSAEFPKEGPSILRIQQVVRGDSAAYFCASSPRQADGELFFGEGSRLTVL.